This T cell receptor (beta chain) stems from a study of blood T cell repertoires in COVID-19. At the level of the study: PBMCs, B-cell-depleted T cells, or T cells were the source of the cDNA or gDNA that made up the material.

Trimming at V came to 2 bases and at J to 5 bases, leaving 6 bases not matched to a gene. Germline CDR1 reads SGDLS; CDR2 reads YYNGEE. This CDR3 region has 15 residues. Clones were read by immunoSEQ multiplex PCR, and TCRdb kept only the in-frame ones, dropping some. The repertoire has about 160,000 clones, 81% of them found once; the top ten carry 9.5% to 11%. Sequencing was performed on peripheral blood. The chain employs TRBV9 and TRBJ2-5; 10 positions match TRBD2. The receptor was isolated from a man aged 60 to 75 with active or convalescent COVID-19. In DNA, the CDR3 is TGTGCCAGCAGCGTCACCGGGACTAGCGATGAGACCCAGTACTTC. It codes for CASSVTGTSDETQYF.